This T cell receptor beta chain is from a study of T-cell memory formation after mild COVID-19 (dated by TCRdb to the early 2020s). General notes on the study: Most TCR sequence clusters were specific to one of the two donors. Longitudinal TCRalpha and TCRbeta repertoire sequencing tracked T-cell clones expanding and contracting after mild COVID-19 in two donors. The cohort comprised two young, previously healthy adult volunteers, one female and one male.

Overall results and qualifications from the work: Some responding clones were detected in pre-infection memory, suggesting pre-existing cross-reactive memory T cells joined the SARS-CoV-2 response. Clones that contracted from day 15 to 85 showed balanced CD4/CD8 phenotypes, whereas a second wave of clones that expanded from day 15 to 37 leaned towards CD4+. Only two mild cases were covered by the study, and larger cohorts that include severe cases with pre-infection samples were considered necessary. SARS-CoV-2 specificity of the second-wave clones peaking on day 37 was not confirmed. Contracting CD4+ clones were located mainly in the CM and EM memory subsets, whereas CD8+ clones were found to be enriched in EMRA.

The CDR3 sequence holds 17 residues, the cysteine and phenylalanine included. The sequence is cut down to CDR3 DNA, 51 bases in frame from base 1. V and J lose 0 bases and 0 bases, and a span of 10 bases separates them. The germline V gene sets CDR1 to SGHDT and CDR2 to YYEEEE. Ficoll-Paque density gradient centrifugation was the method used to isolate PBMCs. These reads were obtained on an Illumina NovaSeq 6000. TCRalpha and TCRbeta cDNA libraries were built by 5'RACE with constant-segment primers, adding sample barcodes and unique molecular identifiers. Trizol reagent was used to extract RNA from every sample. Amplification of the libraries took two PCR steps, and the second step added a second sample barcode plus Illumina TruSeq adapters. Libraries were sequenced on an Illumina NovaSeq with 2 x 150 bp paired-end reads. The published analysis was carried out like this. Demultiplexing of reads and collapsing into UMI-guided consensus sequences were performed with migec v1.2.7. Using mixcr v2.1.11, UMI consensuses were aligned to TRA and TRB V and J templates and then assembled into clonotypes. Clonotypes were classified as expanded or contracted when called significant by both edgeR and NoisET, with noise models trained on biological replicates. For edgeR calls, a false discovery rate-adjusted p below 0.01 and a log2 fold-change threshold of 1 were applied. PCA with hierarchical clustering of max-normalized trajectories of the 1000 most abundant clonotypes was used as exploratory dynamics analysis. The CD4 or CD8 phenotype of responding clones was assigned using the separately sequenced CD4+ and CD8+ repertoires. TCRdb took the public reads, trimmed them with fastp at Q25, ran MiXCR for clone calling and kept in-frame beta chains. Records with the same CDR3 protein are collapsed into one entry carrying the most frequent genes and DNA. The V and J calls and clone size are TCRdb's, not the authors'. Recorded for this sample are about 58,000 distinct CDR3 sequences; 28% of them occurred a single time. The ten largest clones capture about 42% of the sample.

About this clonotype itself: Its recognized antigen is unknown. No base quality values were provided; no much bigger clone lies one nucleotide off.

Recombination linked TRBV5-6 to TRBJ1-6, with an unclear D gene assignment. This TCR was recovered from a man younger than 35 who had mild COVID-19 (a few samples of this study predate the infection). The sample titles of this study are shuffled in the database, so cell type and time point are left out; the donor was told from shared clones. The source material was PBMCs or a T cell subset sorted from them (not recorded which). The CDR3 region: CASSLVQLSSYNSPLHF. The DNA is TGTGCCAGCAGCTTGGTACAGCTAAGCTCCTATAATTCACCCCTCCACTTT. The full variable domain, completed from the reference TRBV5-6 and TRBJ1-6 proteins outside the CDR3, reads DAGVTQSPTHLIKTRGQQVTLRCSPKSGHDTVSWYQQALGQGPQFIFQYYEEEERQRGNFPDRFSGHQFPNYSSELNVNALLLGDSALYLCASSLVQLSSYNSPLHFGNGTRLTVT.